This entry describes one T cell receptor beta chain. The sample originates from a study of technical replicates of blood from a handful of donors. Only in-frame clones appear in the TCRdb table, and some are missing; sequencing was by immunoSEQ multiplex PCR. The sample lists fewer than 90,000 clones, 95% to 97% occurring once. Germline CDR1 and CDR2: SEHNR and FQNEAQ (reference sequence). With V trimmed by 5 bases and J by 0 bases, 10 bases remained unmatched. This CDR3 region has 16 residues. The chain employs TRBV7-9 and TRBJ2-7; TRBD1 matches 7 bases. Sequencing was carried out using T cells isolated from PBMCs. This TCR was sampled from a human donor in good health. DNA of the CDR3: TGTGCCAGCAGCCAGGGGGTAGGGGGTATCTCCTACGAGCAGTACTTC. It codes for CASSQGVGGISYEQYF. Combining the CDR3 with reference TRBV7-9 and TRBJ2-7 gives the whole variable domain DTGVSQNPRHKITKRGQNVTFRCDPISEHNRLYWYRQTLGQGPEFLTYFQNEAQLEKSRLLSDRFSAERPKGSFSTLEIQRTEQGDSAMYLCASSQGVGGISYEQYFGPGTRLTVT.